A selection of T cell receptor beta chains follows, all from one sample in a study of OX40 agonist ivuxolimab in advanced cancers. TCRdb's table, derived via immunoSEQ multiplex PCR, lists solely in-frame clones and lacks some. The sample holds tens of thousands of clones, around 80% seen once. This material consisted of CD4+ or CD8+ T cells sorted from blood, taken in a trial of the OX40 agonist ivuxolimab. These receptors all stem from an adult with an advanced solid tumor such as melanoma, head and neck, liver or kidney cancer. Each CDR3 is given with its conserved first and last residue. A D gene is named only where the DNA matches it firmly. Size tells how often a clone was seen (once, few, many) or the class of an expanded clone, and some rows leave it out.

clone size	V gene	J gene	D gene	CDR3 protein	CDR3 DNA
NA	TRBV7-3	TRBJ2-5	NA	CASSREYQETQYF	TGTGCCAGCAGCCGAGAGTACCAAGAGACCCAGTACTTC
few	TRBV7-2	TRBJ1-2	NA	CASSLARDGYTF	TGTGCCAGCAGCTTAGCACGTGATGGCTACACCTTC
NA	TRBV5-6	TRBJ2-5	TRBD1	CASSLREWTGETQYF	TGTGCCAGCAGCTTGCGCGAGTGGACAGGAGAGACCCAGTACTTC
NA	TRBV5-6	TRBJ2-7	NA	CASSQDRYEQYF	TGTGCCAGCAGCCAAGACCGATACGAGCAGTACTTC
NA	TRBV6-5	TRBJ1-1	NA	CASTPRTPPGGEAFF	TGTGCCAGCACCCCCAGGACACCCCCTGGAGGTGAAGCTTTCTTT
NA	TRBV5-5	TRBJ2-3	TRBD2	CASSPNSGGRDTQYF	TGTGCCAGCAGCCCCAATAGCGGGGGGAGAGATACGCAGTATTTT
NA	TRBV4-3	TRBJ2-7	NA	CASSPEPGPIYEQYF	TGCGCCAGCAGCCCGGAGCCAGGGCCGATCTACGAGCAGTACTTC
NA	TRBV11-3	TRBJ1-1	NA	CASSGGMNTEAFF	TGTGCCAGCAGCGGCGGGATGAACACTGAAGCTTTCTTT
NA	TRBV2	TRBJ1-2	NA	CASDRDNYGYTF	TGTGCCAGCGATCGGGACAACTATGGCTACACCTTC
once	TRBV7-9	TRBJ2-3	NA	CASGLKSGTDTQYF	TGTGCCAGCGGGCTTAAGTCCGGCACAGATACGCAGTATTTT
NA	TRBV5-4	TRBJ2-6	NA	CASSPTSGANVLTF	TGTGCCAGCAGTCCGACCTCTGGGGCCAACGTCCTGACTTTC
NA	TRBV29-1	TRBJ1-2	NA	CSGGGIGYTF	TGCAGCGGAGGAGGAATTGGCTACACCTTC
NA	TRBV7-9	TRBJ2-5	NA	CASSFQETQYF	TGTGCCAGCAGCTTCCAAGAGACCCAGTACTTC
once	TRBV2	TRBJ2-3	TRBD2	CASRVLAGGTDTQYF	TGTGCCAGCAGGGTACTAGCGGGGGGTACAGATACGCAGTATTTT
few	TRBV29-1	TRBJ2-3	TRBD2	CSVEVAGTDTQYF	TGCAGCGTTGAGGTAGCGGGGACAGATACGCAGTATTTT
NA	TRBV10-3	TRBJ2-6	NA	CAISEMSRDSGANVLTF	TGTGCCATCAGTGAGATGTCCCGGGACTCTGGGGCCAACGTCCTGACTTTC
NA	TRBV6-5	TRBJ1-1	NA	CASRNPTSAAEAFF	TGTGCCAGCAGGAACCCGACCTCGGCCGCTGAAGCTTTCTTT
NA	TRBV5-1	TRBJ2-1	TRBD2	CASSLAGGTYNEQFF	TGCGCCAGCAGCTTGGCGGGGGGGACTTACAATGAGCAGTTCTTC
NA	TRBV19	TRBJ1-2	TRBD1	CASSRADRGNYGYTF	TGTGCCAGTAGTAGAGCGGACAGGGGGAACTATGGCTACACCTTC
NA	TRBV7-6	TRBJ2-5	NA	CASSTGETQYF	TGTGCCAGCAGCACCGGAGAGACCCAGTACTTC
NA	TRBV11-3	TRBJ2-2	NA	CASSLQGTNTGELFF	TGTGCCAGCAGCTTGCAGGGGACGAACACCGGGGAGCTGTTTTTT
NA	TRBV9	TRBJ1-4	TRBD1	CASSPGGATNEKLFF	TGTGCCAGCAGTCCAGGGGGAGCAACTAATGAAAAACTGTTTTTT
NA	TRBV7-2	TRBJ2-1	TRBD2	CASSLVPGGGYNEQFF	TGTGCCAGCAGCTTAGTTCCCGGGGGGGGTTACAATGAGCAGTTCTTC
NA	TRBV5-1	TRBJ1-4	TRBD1	CASSLRGDRQNEKLFF	TGCGCCAGCAGCTTGCGGGGGGACAGACAAAATGAAAAACTGTTTTTT
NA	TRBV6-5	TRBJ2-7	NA	CASSYGDEQYF	TGTGCCAGCAGTTACGGGGACGAGCAGTACTTC
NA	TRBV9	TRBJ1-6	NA	CASRTGHYNSPLHF	TGTGCCAGTCGGACGGGACATTATAATTCACCCCTCCACTTT
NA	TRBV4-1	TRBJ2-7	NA	CASSQEGYEQYF	TGCGCCAGCAGCCAAGAGGGGTACGAGCAGTACTTC
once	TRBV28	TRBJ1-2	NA	CASLNNYGYTF	TGTGCCAGCCTCAACAACTATGGCTACACCTTC
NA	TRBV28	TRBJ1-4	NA	CASSPDRGRKLFF	TGTGCCAGCAGCCCAGACCGAGGACGAAAACTGTTTTTT
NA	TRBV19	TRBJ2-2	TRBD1	CASRQGQADTGELFF	TGTGCCAGTAGGCAGGGACAGGCGGACACCGGGGAGCTGTTTTTT
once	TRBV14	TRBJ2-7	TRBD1	CASSQDTGGYEQYF	TGTGCCAGCAGCCAAGATACAGGGGGCTACGAGCAGTACTTC
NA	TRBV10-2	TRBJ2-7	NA	CASSEADRISYEQYF	TGCGCCAGCAGTGAGGCCGACAGGATCTCCTACGAGCAGTACTTC
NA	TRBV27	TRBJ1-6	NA	CASMSPLKRGPNSPLHF	TGTGCCAGCATGAGCCCCCTAAAAAGGGGACCCAATTCACCCCTCCACTTT
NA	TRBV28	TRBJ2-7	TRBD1	CASIQGGARDEQYF	TGTGCCAGCATCCAAGGGGGCGCTCGGGACGAGCAGTACTTC
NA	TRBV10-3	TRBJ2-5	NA	CAISSRRVTEGETQYF	TGTGCCATCAGTTCCCGCCGGGTGACAGAAGGGGAGACCCAGTACTTC
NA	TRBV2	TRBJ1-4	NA	CASKQGLGEKLFF	TGTGCCAGCAAACAGGGCCTAGGTGAAAAACTGTTTTTT
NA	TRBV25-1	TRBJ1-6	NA	CASSDRTDSPLHF	TGTGCCAGCAGTGACAGAACTGATTCACCCCTCCACTTT
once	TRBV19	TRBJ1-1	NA	CASSSYSGRNTEAFF	TGTGCCAGTAGTAGCTACTCCGGGAGGAACACTGAAGCTTTCTTT
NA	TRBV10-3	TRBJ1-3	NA	CAIRTTGNTIYF	TGTGCCATTCGGACGACTGGAAACACCATATATTTT
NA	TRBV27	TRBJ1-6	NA	CASTLDRLGSPLHF	TGTGCCAGCACCCTAGACAGGCTCGGTTCACCCCTCCACTTT
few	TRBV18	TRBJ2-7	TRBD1	CASSPQTGGEQYF	TGTGCCAGCTCACCCCAGACAGGGGGGGAGCAGTACTTC